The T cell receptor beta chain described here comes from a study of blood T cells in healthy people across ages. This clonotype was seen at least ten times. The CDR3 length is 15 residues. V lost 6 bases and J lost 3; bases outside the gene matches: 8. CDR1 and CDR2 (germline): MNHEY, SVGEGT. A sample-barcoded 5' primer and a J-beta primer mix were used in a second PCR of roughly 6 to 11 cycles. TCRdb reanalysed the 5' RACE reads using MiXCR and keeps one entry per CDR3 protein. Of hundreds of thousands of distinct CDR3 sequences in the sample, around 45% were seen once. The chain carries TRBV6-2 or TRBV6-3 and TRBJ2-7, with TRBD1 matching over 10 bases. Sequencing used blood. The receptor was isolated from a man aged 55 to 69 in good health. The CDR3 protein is CASSSTGTGDYEQYF. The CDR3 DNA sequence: TGTGCCAGCAGCTCTACCGGGACAGGGGACTACGAGCAGTACTTC.